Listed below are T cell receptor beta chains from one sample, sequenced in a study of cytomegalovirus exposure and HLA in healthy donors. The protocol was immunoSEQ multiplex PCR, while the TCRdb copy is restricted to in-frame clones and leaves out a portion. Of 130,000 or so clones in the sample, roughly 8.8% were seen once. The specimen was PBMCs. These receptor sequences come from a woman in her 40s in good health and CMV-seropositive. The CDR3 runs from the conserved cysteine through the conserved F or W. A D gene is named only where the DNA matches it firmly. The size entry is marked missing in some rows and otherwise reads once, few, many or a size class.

CDR3nt: TGTGCCAGTAGTATAGAGGGGGGACAGTACGAGCAGTACTTC
CDR3aa: CASSIEGGQYEQYF
j_gene: TRBJ2-7
v_gene: TRBV19
abundance: NA
d_gene: NA

CDR3nt: TGTGCTAGTGGTTTAGCGGGGGGGCCGCAGACCCAGTACTTC
CDR3aa: CASGLAGGPQTQYF
j_gene: TRBJ2-5
v_gene: TRBV12-5
abundance: NA
d_gene: TRBD2

CDR3nt: TGCGCCAGCAGCTTAAGGGACAGGGCCTACGAGCAGTACTTC
CDR3aa: CASSLRDRAYEQYF
j_gene: TRBJ2-7
v_gene: TRBV5-1
abundance: NA
d_gene: TRBD1

CDR3nt: TGCGCCAGCAGCAAAGAGCGGAGGGAAGGTTGGGAGGTGAACACTGAAGCTTCCTTT
CDR3aa: CASSKERREGWEVNTEASF
j_gene: TRBJ1-1
v_gene: TRBV5-1
abundance: once
d_gene: NA

CDR3nt: TGTGCCAGCAGCGTAGGACGGGGGGCCGGGGAGCTGTTTTTT
CDR3aa: CASSVGRGAGELFF
j_gene: TRBJ2-2
v_gene: TRBV9
abundance: few
d_gene: TRBD2

CDR3nt: TGTGCCAGCACGCAGTTCCCCTGGAGCGACGAGCAGTACTTC
CDR3aa: CASTQFPWSDEQYF
j_gene: TRBJ2-7
v_gene: TRBV2
abundance: few
d_gene: NA

CDR3nt: TGTGCCAGCAGCAGACAGGTTGAGCGCTACACCTTC
CDR3aa: CASSRQVERYTF
j_gene: TRBJ1-2
v_gene: TRBV2
abundance: NA
d_gene: NA

CDR3nt: TGTGCCAGCAGCGTCCCGGGACAGGGGGCCCCGGGGAATTCACCCCTCCACTTT
CDR3aa: CASSVPGQGAPGNSPLHF
j_gene: TRBJ1-6
v_gene: TRBV21-1
abundance: NA
d_gene: NA

CDR3nt: TGCGCCAGCAGCCAAGGGACTAGCGGGGGGGCCTGGCATGAGCAGTTCTTC
CDR3aa: CASSQGTSGGAWHEQFF
j_gene: TRBJ2-1
v_gene: TRBV4-3
abundance: few
d_gene: TRBD2

CDR3nt: TGTGCCAGCAGCTTGGGGGGACAGCTGTCTTATGGCTACACCTTC
CDR3aa: CASSLGGQLSYGYTF
j_gene: TRBJ1-2
v_gene: TRBV5-4
abundance: few
d_gene: TRBD1

CDR3nt: TGTGCCTGGAGTACCCAGGGGACTAGCGGCGGCGGGGGGCAGTACTTC
CDR3aa: CAWSTQGTSGGGGQYF
j_gene: TRBJ2-5
v_gene: TRBV30
abundance: few
d_gene: TRBD2

CDR3nt: TGTGCCAGCAGCCGGAATAGGGGATTACGGGACAATGAGCAGTTCTTC
CDR3aa: CASSRNRGLRDNEQFF
j_gene: TRBJ2-1
v_gene: TRBV14
abundance: NA
d_gene: NA

CDR3nt: TGCGCCAGCAGCTTGGACTCGGTACAGCACACTGAAGCTTTCTTT
CDR3aa: CASSLDSVQHTEAFF
j_gene: TRBJ1-1
v_gene: TRBV5-1
abundance: NA
d_gene: NA

CDR3nt: TGTGCCAGCAGCTCCTATAGGGGGACAGGGGCGAAAGCTTTCTTT
CDR3aa: CASSSYRGTGAKAFF
j_gene: TRBJ1-1
v_gene: TRBV7-9
abundance: few
d_gene: TRBD1

CDR3nt: TGTGCCAGCAGCTTAGGGGTAGGACAGAGCACAGATACGCAGTATTTT
CDR3aa: CASSLGVGQSTDTQYF
j_gene: TRBJ2-3
v_gene: TRBV7-7
abundance: NA
d_gene: NA

CDR3nt: TGTGCCAGCCGCCGGGGGGGGTTAGGCACCGGGGAGCTGTTTTTT
CDR3aa: CASRRGGLGTGELFF
j_gene: TRBJ2-2
v_gene: TRBV27
abundance: NA
d_gene: TRBD2

CDR3nt: TGTGCCAGCAGCTTCGGCGGGCGGGCCCAAGAGACCCAGTACTTC
CDR3aa: CASSFGGRAQETQYF
j_gene: TRBJ2-5
v_gene: TRBV11-2
abundance: NA
d_gene: NA

CDR3nt: TGTGCCAGCACCAGGGACAGGGGAAACTCACCCCTCCACTTT
CDR3aa: CASTRDRGNSPLHF
j_gene: TRBJ1-6
v_gene: TRBV6-5
abundance: few
d_gene: TRBD1

CDR3nt: TGTGCCAGCAGCCCAACTTGGGACAGAAGATATGGCTACACCTTC
CDR3aa: CASSPTWDRRYGYTF
j_gene: TRBJ1-2
v_gene: TRBV7-2
abundance: few
d_gene: TRBD1

CDR3nt: TGTGCCAGCAGCCAAACTTTGATGTCGGGGGGACCTCTCTCTGGAAACACCATATATTTT
CDR3aa: CASSQTLMSGGPLSGNTIYF
j_gene: TRBJ1-3
v_gene: TRBV9
abundance: NA
d_gene: NA

CDR3nt: TGCAGCGTTGAAGGTCTGGGCAGTACTAATGAAAAACTGTTTTTT
CDR3aa: CSVEGLGSTNEKLFF
j_gene: TRBJ1-4
v_gene: TRBV29-1
abundance: NA
d_gene: NA

CDR3nt: TGTGCCAGCAGCCAAGATATTACAGGAACTAACTATGGCTACACCTTC
CDR3aa: CASSQDITGTNYGYTF
j_gene: TRBJ1-2
v_gene: TRBV4-2
abundance: NA
d_gene: NA

CDR3nt: TGTGCCAGTAGTATTTCTAGCGGGGGGGCAGGGGAGACCCAGTACTTC
CDR3aa: CASSISSGGAGETQYF
j_gene: TRBJ2-5
v_gene: TRBV19
abundance: NA
d_gene: TRBD2

CDR3nt: TGCGCCAGCAGCATAGCCAGGGTACGCGGCTACACCTTC
CDR3aa: CASSIARVRGYTF
j_gene: TRBJ1-2
v_gene: TRBV5-1
abundance: NA
d_gene: NA

CDR3nt: TGTGCCAGTTCGTTAGAGGGCGGCCGCGCTGAAGCTTTCTTT
CDR3aa: CASSLEGGRAEAFF
j_gene: TRBJ1-1
v_gene: TRBV6-1
abundance: NA
d_gene: NA

CDR3nt: TGTGCCAGCAGCCAAGATATCCTTTCTGGAAACACCATATATTTT
CDR3aa: CASSQDILSGNTIYF
j_gene: TRBJ1-3
v_gene: TRBV14
abundance: NA
d_gene: NA

CDR3nt: TGTGCCAGCAGCTTATCCTGGCAGGGTAATAATGAGCAGTTCTTC
CDR3aa: CASSLSWQGNNEQFF
j_gene: TRBJ2-1
v_gene: TRBV5-4
abundance: few
d_gene: NA

CDR3nt: TGTGCCAGCAGGGAGACAGGGGGCTGGCAGCCCCAGCATTTT
CDR3aa: CASRETGGWQPQHF
j_gene: TRBJ1-5
v_gene: TRBV2
abundance: few
d_gene: TRBD1

CDR3nt: TGCGCCAGCAGCGCTCTGACTAGCGGGGGGGGCAATGAGCAGTTCTTC
CDR3aa: CASSALTSGGGNEQFF
j_gene: TRBJ2-1
v_gene: TRBV5-1
abundance: few
d_gene: TRBD2

CDR3nt: TGTGCCAGCAGTCGATGGACTAGCACAGATACGCAGTATTTT
CDR3aa: CASSRWTSTDTQYF
j_gene: TRBJ2-3
v_gene: TRBV7-2
abundance: few
d_gene: NA

CDR3nt: TGTGCCAGCAGCCCTAAGGAGGGGGGGCTCGGCGGGGAGCTGTTTTTT
CDR3aa: CASSPKEGGLGGELFF
j_gene: TRBJ2-2
v_gene: TRBV9
abundance: few
d_gene: NA

CDR3nt: TGTGCCAGCAGCGGGACAGGGGGCTATGGCTACACCTTC
CDR3aa: CASSGTGGYGYTF
j_gene: TRBJ1-2
v_gene: TRBV6-4
abundance: NA
d_gene: TRBD1

CDR3nt: TGTGCCAGCAGCTTATACGGGACAGGGAACACTGAAGCTTTCTTT
CDR3aa: CASSLYGTGNTEAFF
j_gene: TRBJ1-1
v_gene: TRBV7-2
abundance: NA
d_gene: TRBD1

CDR3nt: TGTGCCAGCAGCGTAGGAGGGGGACAAGAGACCCAGTACTTC
CDR3aa: CASSVGGGQETQYF
j_gene: TRBJ2-5
v_gene: TRBV9
abundance: NA
d_gene: NA

CDR3nt: TGTGCCAGCAGCTTAGGGGGACAGGGCACAGATACGCAGTATTTT
CDR3aa: CASSLGGQGTDTQYF
j_gene: TRBJ2-3
v_gene: TRBV11-2
abundance: few
d_gene: TRBD1

CDR3nt: TGTGCCAGTAGTCTCTCCACAGATACGCAGTATTTT
CDR3aa: CASSLSTDTQYF
j_gene: TRBJ2-3
v_gene: TRBV19
abundance: NA
d_gene: NA

CDR3nt: TGCGCCAGCAGTCCTAGACAGTACTATGGCTACACCTTC
CDR3aa: CASSPRQYYGYTF
j_gene: TRBJ1-2
v_gene: TRBV10-1
abundance: NA
d_gene: NA

CDR3nt: TGCGCCAGCAGCTCCGGGACAAACTACGAGCAGTACTTC
CDR3aa: CASSSGTNYEQYF
j_gene: TRBJ2-7
v_gene: TRBV5-1
abundance: few
d_gene: NA

CDR3nt: TGTGCCAGCAGCCTAAACTATGGCTACACCTTC
CDR3aa: CASSLNYGYTF
j_gene: TRBJ1-2
v_gene: TRBV7-2
abundance: NA
d_gene: NA

CDR3nt: TGTGCCAGCAGCTTAGGAGGAACGACCTATGGCTACACCTTC
CDR3aa: CASSLGGTTYGYTF
j_gene: TRBJ1-2
v_gene: TRBV7-2
abundance: few
d_gene: NA

CDR3nt: TGTGCCACCAGCAGGGATTCAGATACGCAGTATTTT
CDR3aa: CATSRDSDTQYF
j_gene: TRBJ2-3
v_gene: TRBV10-3
abundance: NA
d_gene: NA

CDR3nt: TGTGCCAGCAGCTCCGATGGTAGCTGGGGAGGGACCCAGTACTTC
CDR3aa: CASSSDGSWGGTQYF
j_gene: TRBJ2-5
v_gene: TRBV11-2
abundance: few
d_gene: NA

CDR3nt: TGTGCCAGCCGTTGGGGGAGCCAGACAGGGACCCAGTACTTC
CDR3aa: CASRWGSQTGTQYF
j_gene: TRBJ2-5
v_gene: TRBV18
abundance: NA
d_gene: NA

CDR3nt: TGTGCCAGCTCACCAAGACAGGGCCCGAGTTCTGGGGCCAACGTCCTGACTTTC
CDR3aa: CASSPRQGPSSGANVLTF
j_gene: TRBJ2-6
v_gene: TRBV18
abundance: NA
d_gene: TRBD1

CDR3nt: TGCGCCAGCAGCTTGGAGGGACAGGGAAGGACCCAGTACTTC
CDR3aa: CASSLEGQGRTQYF
j_gene: TRBJ2-5
v_gene: TRBV5-1
abundance: few
d_gene: TRBD1

CDR3nt: TGCGCCAGCAGCTCGGGACAGACGTACTACGAGCAGTACTTC
CDR3aa: CASSSGQTYYEQYF
j_gene: TRBJ2-7
v_gene: TRBV5-1
abundance: few
d_gene: TRBD1

CDR3nt: TGTGCTAGTGTCCTAACGAGCTCCTACAATGAGCAGTTCTTC
CDR3aa: CASVLTSSYNEQFF
j_gene: TRBJ2-1
v_gene: TRBV12-5
abundance: NA
d_gene: NA

CDR3nt: TGTGCCAGCAGTTACAAGGGGGCGGACACTGAAGCTTTCTTT
CDR3aa: CASSYKGADTEAFF
j_gene: TRBJ1-1
v_gene: TRBV6-6
abundance: few
d_gene: TRBD1

CDR3nt: TGTGCCAGCAGCCAATCCGACAGTGTCAATCAGCCCCAGCATTTT
CDR3aa: CASSQSDSVNQPQHF
j_gene: TRBJ1-5
v_gene: TRBV16
abundance: NA
d_gene: NA

CDR3nt: TGTGCCAGTGGGGCGGGGGGGCCCTACGAGCAGTACTTC
CDR3aa: CASGAGGPYEQYF
j_gene: TRBJ2-7
v_gene: TRBV6-5
abundance: NA
d_gene: TRBD2

CDR3nt: TGCGCCAGCAGTCTTCTTGGGGAGGGCGACTATGGCTACACCTTC
CDR3aa: CASSLLGEGDYGYTF
j_gene: TRBJ1-2
v_gene: TRBV4-3
abundance: NA
d_gene: NA

CDR3nt: TGTGCCAGCAGTTCGACGACAGGGTTCCAAGAGACCCAGTACTTC
CDR3aa: CASSSTTGFQETQYF
j_gene: TRBJ2-5
v_gene: TRBV2
abundance: few
d_gene: TRBD1

CDR3nt: TGCGCCAGCAGCTCACTGAGCCAGGGGTTGAACACTGAAGCTTTCTTT
CDR3aa: CASSSLSQGLNTEAFF
j_gene: TRBJ1-1
v_gene: TRBV5-1
abundance: few
d_gene: NA

CDR3nt: TGTGCCAGCAGCCCCCCCGGGACACTTAACTATGGCTACACCTTC
CDR3aa: CASSPPGTLNYGYTF
j_gene: TRBJ1-2
v_gene: TRBV9
abundance: few
d_gene: NA

CDR3nt: TGTGCCAGCGAATCACCCCCAGGGAGGAGGAATGGCTACACCTTC
CDR3aa: CASESPPGRRNGYTF
j_gene: TRBJ1-2
v_gene: TRBV28
abundance: NA
d_gene: NA

CDR3nt: TGCGCCAGCAGCCAAGAATTGGGGAGGAGCTCCTACAATGAGCAGTTCTTC
CDR3aa: CASSQELGRSSYNEQFF
j_gene: TRBJ2-1
v_gene: TRBV4-1
abundance: NA
d_gene: NA

CDR3nt: TGCGCCAGTTTTGGGTCCTCGTCTTCTGGAGTATATGGCTACACCTTC
CDR3aa: CASFGSSSSGVYGYTF
j_gene: TRBJ1-2
v_gene: TRBV5-1
abundance: few
d_gene: NA

CDR3nt: TGTGCCAGCTCACCTACAGGGAGCTCTGGGGCCAACGTCCTGACTTTC
CDR3aa: CASSPTGSSGANVLTF
j_gene: TRBJ2-6
v_gene: TRBV18
abundance: NA
d_gene: NA

CDR3nt: TGTGCAACCCCTCTAGGGGTCATAAACACTGAAGCTTTCTTT
CDR3aa: CATPLGVINTEAFF
j_gene: TRBJ1-1
v_gene: TRBV5-6
abundance: few
d_gene: NA